The source of this T cell receptor (beta chain) is a study of blood T cell repertoires in COVID-19. In the study overall: COVID-19 samples, acute and convalescent, were from the United States, Italy and Spain. Sources were T cells, B-cell-depleted T cells, or PBMCs; the material itself was cDNA or gDNA.

In the original analysis: Amplifying reference gene primers gave estimates of nucleated cell counts. The protocol was immunoSEQ multiplex PCR, while the TCRdb copy is restricted to in-frame clones and leaves out a portion. The V and J calls and the clone size are those of that table, but D and trimming were determined from the DNA. The repertoire holds around 190,000 clones, with around 83% as singletons. This CDR3 has 14 residues. Germline loops: CDR1 SGHNT, CDR2 YENEEA. J lost 1 base, V lost 5 bases, and 5 bases had no gene match. Input material: peripheral blood. This chain joins TRBV11-3 and TRBJ2-7, with 7 bases matching TRBD1. This TCR was recovered from a woman in her seventies with COVID-19, enrolled during active disease. The CDR3 sequence: CASSPRTGSYEQYF. The CDR3 nucleotides read TGTGCCAGCAGCCCCAGGACAGGTTCCTACGAGCAGTACTTC.